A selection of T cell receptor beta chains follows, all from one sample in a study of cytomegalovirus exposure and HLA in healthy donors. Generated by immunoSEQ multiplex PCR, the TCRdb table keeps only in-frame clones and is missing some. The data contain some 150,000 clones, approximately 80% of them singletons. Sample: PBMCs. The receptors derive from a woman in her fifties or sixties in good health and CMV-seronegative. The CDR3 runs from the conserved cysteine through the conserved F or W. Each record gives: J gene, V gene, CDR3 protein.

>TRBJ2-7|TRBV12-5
CASGPDRGFEQYF
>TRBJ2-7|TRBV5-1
CASSPRGGGTYEQYF
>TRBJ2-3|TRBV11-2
CASSTDTQYF
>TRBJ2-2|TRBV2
CASSVAGGPGELFF
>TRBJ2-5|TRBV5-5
CASSLVVLAGAWETQYF
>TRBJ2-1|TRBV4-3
CASSQDRSGMQQFF
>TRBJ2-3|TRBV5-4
CVTEMEGRLSTDTQYF
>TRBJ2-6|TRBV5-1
CASSLSSRGRYSGANVLTF
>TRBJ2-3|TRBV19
CASSGLAGADTQYF
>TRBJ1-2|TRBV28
CASKAGLAHLYGYTF
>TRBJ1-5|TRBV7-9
CASSLDTQPQHF
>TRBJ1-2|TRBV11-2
CASSLGQTTNYGYTF
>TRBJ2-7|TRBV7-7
CASSLRLSSYEQYF
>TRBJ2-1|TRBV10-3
CAISEPTRNEQFF
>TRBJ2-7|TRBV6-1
CASFVGGTYEQYF
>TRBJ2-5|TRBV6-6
CASSYHSGVRETQYF
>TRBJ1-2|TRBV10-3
CAISDAGTGTYGYTF
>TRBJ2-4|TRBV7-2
CASSLWGRGNYF
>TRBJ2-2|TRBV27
CVSSLAGGTGELFF
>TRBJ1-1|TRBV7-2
CASSSPTGGKGEAFF
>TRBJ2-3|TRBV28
CASRPPQAVTDTQYF
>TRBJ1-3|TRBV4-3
CASSQLRQGNPGSGNTIYF
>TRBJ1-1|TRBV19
CASSIQGATEAFF
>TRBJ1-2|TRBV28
CASSPGQGYGYTF
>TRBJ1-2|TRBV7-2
CASSRDGQANYGYTF
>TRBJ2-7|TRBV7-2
CASSLGGQSREQYF
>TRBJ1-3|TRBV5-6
CASSLGRATITGNTIYF
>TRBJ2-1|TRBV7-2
CASSERRQGVGEQFF
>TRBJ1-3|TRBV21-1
CASSDRQGSLSSGNTIYF
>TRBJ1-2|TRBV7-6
CASSPEPDRGLGYTF
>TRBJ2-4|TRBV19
CASIPTKLTGQLAKNIQYF
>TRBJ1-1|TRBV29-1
CSGLYVNTEAFF
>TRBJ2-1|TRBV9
CASSPRQGSSYNEQFF
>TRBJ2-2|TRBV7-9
CASSLATTKIGELFF
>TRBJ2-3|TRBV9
CASSATSGGGDTQYF
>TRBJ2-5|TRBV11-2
CASSFGFLETQYF
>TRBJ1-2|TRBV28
CASSLTGFLYGYTF
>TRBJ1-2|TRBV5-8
CASSSGDREEYGYTF
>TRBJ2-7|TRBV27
CASVGQTRPYEQYF
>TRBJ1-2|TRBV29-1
CSVVDTPNYGYTF
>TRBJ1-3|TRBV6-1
CAIATGNGNTIYF